One sample yielded the 8 T cell receptor beta chains listed below, sequenced in a study of T cells expressing NK-cell markers (dated by TCRdb to the early 2020s). The protocol used for the library was 5' RACE. The listed sequencing device is Illumina HiSeq 2000. The reads were reprocessed in TCRdb, with one entry per CDR3 protein sequence and no accompanying DNA. This sample's table carries some 150,000 distinct CDR3 sequences. The leading ten clones occupy around 12% of the sample. Sequencing input: blood T cells: a sorted CD56 or NKG2C T cell subset, CD4+ or CD8+ T cells, or bulk PBMC T cells (not recorded which). These receptors were collected from a young man in good health. Donor details come from another sample of the same person, matched by shared clones.

The chain carries TRBV11-2 and TRBJ2-5; as DNA is missing, the TRBD2 call by TCRdb cannot be tested. The CDR3 runs to 15 residues. The germline CDR1 and CDR2 sequences are SGHAT and FQNNGV. CDR3 region: CASSLDAQLANSQYF.

The gene calls are TRBV20-1 and TRBJ2-2; TCRdb names TRBD2, which stays unverified in the absence of DNA. This CDR3 has 18 residues. Looked up from germline, CDR1 is DFQATT and CDR2 is SNEGSKA (reference sequence). The CDR3 here is CSARDLLVPESNTGELFF.

The chain uses TRBV10-3 and TRBJ1-1; TCRdb picks TRBD1, but there is no DNA to check that call. The germline gives CDR1 ENHRY, CDR2 SYGVKD. This CDR3 comprises 12 residues. The chain's CDR3 is CAIRAGATEAFF.

CDR3 sequence reads: CASSVGASGSTDTQYF. The V and J genes are TRBV9 and TRBJ2-3; TCRdb proposes TRBD2, but this gene call is untestable without DNA. In germline, CDR1 is SGDLS, CDR2 YYNGEE. The CDR3 length is 16 residues.

The chain recombines TRBV27 with TRBJ2-3; no DNA is available, so the TRBD1 call from TCRdb remains unchecked. The CDR3 sequence is 15 residues long. Germline assignment: CDR1 MNHEY and CDR2 SMNVEV (reference sequence). The CDR3 here is CASRTTVGSTDTQYF.

This chain links TRBV5-1 with TRBJ2-1; the D gene TCRdb calls, TRBD1, cannot be checked with no DNA. This CDR3 has 15 amino acids. CDR1 and CDR2 (germline): SGHRS, YFSETQ. This CDR3 is CASSLPQGGIDEQFF.

V usage is TRBV7-2 and J usage is TRBJ2-5; TCRdb returns TRBD2, unconfirmable since there is no DNA. This CDR3 spans 16 amino acids. The germline CDR1 and CDR2 sequences are SGHTA and FQGNSA. The CDR3 sequence: CASSPTPLAAQETQYF.

The chain uses TRBV25-1 and TRBJ1-1. CDR1 is MGHDK and CDR2 is SYGVNS in the germline V gene. The CDR3 runs 15 residues. This CDR3 reads CASSGNQHWNTEAFF.